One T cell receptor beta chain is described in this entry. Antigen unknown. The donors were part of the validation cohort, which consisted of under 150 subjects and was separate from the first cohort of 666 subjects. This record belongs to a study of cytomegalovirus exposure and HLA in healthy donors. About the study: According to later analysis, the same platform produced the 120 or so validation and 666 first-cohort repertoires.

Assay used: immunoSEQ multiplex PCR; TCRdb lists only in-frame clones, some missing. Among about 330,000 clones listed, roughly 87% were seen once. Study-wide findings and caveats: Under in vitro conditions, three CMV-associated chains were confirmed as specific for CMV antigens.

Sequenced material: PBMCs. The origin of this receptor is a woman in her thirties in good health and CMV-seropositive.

CDR3 region: CASSFRGSPYEQYF. The CDR3 nucleotides are TGTGCCAGCAGCTTCCGGGGGTCCCCCTACGAGCAGTACTTC. The chain recombines TRBV5-4 with TRBJ2-7; D is possibly TRBD2 (6 bases). The V end lost 2 bases, the J end lost 2 bases, and 11 bases lay between the germline ends. Looked up from germline, CDR1 is SGHNT and CDR2 is YYREEE (reference sequence). This CDR3 spans 14 amino acids. The variable domain in full, completed from reference TRBV5-4 and TRBJ2-7, reads ETGVTQSPTHLIKTRGQQVTLRCSSQSGHNTVSWYQQALGQGPQFIFQYYREEENGRGNFPPRFSGLQFPNYSSELNVNALELDDSALYLCASSFRGSPYEQYFGPGTRLTVT.